These 19 T cell receptor beta chains originate from one sample sequenced in a study of shared clonotypes between healthy human individuals. Libraries were prepared by immunoSEQ multiplex PCR; TCRdb keeps only in-frame clonotypes and omits some of them. Altogether fewer than 500,000 clones are present, 75% to 80% being singletons, with the ten largest covering approximately 13%. What was sequenced was PBMCs. Receptors were obtained from a middle-aged woman in good health. Some clones in this sample may be carry-over from other donors' samples.

The V call is TRBV5-1, the J call TRBJ1-1; D is unclear. Germline values: CDR1 SGHRS, CDR2 YFSETQ. The V gene lost 4 bases and the J gene lost 0 bases, with 25 bases spanning the gap. This CDR3 comprises 19 residues. CDR3 sequence (DNA): TGCGCCAGCAGCCTCACCCTCCCAACAGCGGATACGATGAACACTGAAGCTTTCTTT. Amino acid sequence: CASSLTLPTADTMNTEAFF.

The rearrangement joins TRBV18 to TRBJ1-5; 9 bases are a match to TRBD1. In germline, CDR1 is KGHSH, CDR2 LQKENI. The junction had 9 bases not matched to a gene; V was cut back by 2 bases and J by 4 bases. The CDR3 loop spans 17 amino acids. CDR3 DNA sequence: TGTGCCAGCTCACCAGCATCGGACAGGGGTCTTAATCAGCCCCAGCATTTT. It yields the protein CASSPASDRGLNQPQHF.

V and J are TRBV28 and TRBJ2-3; 7 bases align to TRBD2. J lost 3 bases, V lost 3 bases, and 6 bases had no gene match. CDR3 size: 15 residues. Per germline, CDR1 MDHEN and CDR2 SYDVKM. In DNA form, the CDR3 reads TGTGCCAGCAGTTTGTCAGGTAGCGGGACAGATACGCAGTATTTT. Its protein is CASSLSGSGTDTQYF.

The V gene is TRBV2, the J gene TRBJ2-3; D remains ambiguous. V was clipped by 6 bases and J by 0 bases, with 10 bases between them. This CDR3 has 14 residues. The germline gives CDR1 SNHLY, CDR2 FYNNEI. CDR3 amino acids: CASRARESTDTQYF. The CDR3 nucleotides are TGTGCCAGCAGGGCCCGTGAAAGCACAGATACGCAGTATTTT.

This clone was counted only a few times. CDR3 sequence (DNA): TGTGCCAGCAGCTCCGGACAGATCACCGGGGAGCTGTTTTTT. Protein sequence: CASSSGQITGELFF. This chain uses TRBV7-3 with TRBJ2-2; the D gene is possibly TRBD1 (6 bases). CDR3 size: 14 residues. Trimming removed 4 bases from V and 4 bases from J, with 10 bases in between. Germline values: CDR1 SGHTA, CDR2 FQGTGA.

This sequence joins TRBV4-2 and TRBJ2-1; possible D gene TRBD1, 6 bases. CDR1 and CDR2 from the germline V gene are LGHNA and YNFKEQ. This CDR3 is built from 13 residues. Trimming pared 4 bases from V and 10 bases from J, leaving 14 bases between. CDR3 loop: CASSPPGQKEQFF. CDR3 nucleotide sequence: TGTGCCAGCAGCCCGCCGGGACAAAAAGAGCAGTTCTTC.

The V and J genes are TRBV5-1 and TRBJ1-5, with D perhaps matching TRBD1 (6 bases). The CDR3 has 14 residues. CDR1 and CDR2 from the germline V gene are SGHRS and YFSETQ. The germline V and J ends were trimmed by 4 bases and 2 bases, with 10 bases remaining between them. For the CDR3, the DNA is TGCGCCAGCAGCGCAGGGGAGGGCAATCAGCCCCAGCATTTT. It is translated as CASSAGEGNQPQHF.

About this clone: The sample has other DNA sequences that encode this CDR3 too. The J gene is TRBJ2-7, the V gene TRBV28; 9 positions match TRBD1. The trim removed 4 bases at V and 0 bases at J, leaving 4 bases unmatched. Germline V gives CDR1 MDHEN, CDR2 SYDVKM. The CDR3 totals 15 residues. CDR3 nucleotide sequence: TGTGCCAGCAGTTCCCCGGGACAGGGCTCCTACGAGCAGTACTTC. This translates into CASSSPGQGSYEQYF. Full variable domain (missing parts from reference TRBV28 and TRBJ2-7): DVKVTQSSRYLVKRTGEKVFLECVQDMDHENMFWYRQDPGLGLRLIYFSYDVKMKEKGDIPEGYSVSREKKERFSLILESASTNQTSMYLCASSSPGQGSYEQYFGPGTRLTVT.

Remarks on this clone: The junction and the germline gene differ at one end; a read error may be behind it. The chain is built from TRBV7-7 and TRBJ1-1; D possibly corresponds to TRBD1 (5 bases). The CDR3 is 13 amino acids. Per the germline V gene, CDR1 is SSHAT and CDR2 is FNYEAQ (reference sequence). CDR3 nucleotide sequence: TGTGCTAGCAGCTTAGATCTCGGGGGTGAAGCTTTCTTT. Amino acids: CASSLDLGGEAFF.

This sequence joins TRBV5-4 and TRBJ1-2; 8 bases are a match to TRBD1. J was trimmed by 4 bases and V by 4 bases; bases with no gene match: 9. CDR1 and CDR2 (germline): SGHNT, YYREEE (reference sequence). The CDR3 contains 15 residues. CDR3 DNA sequence: TGTGCCAGCAGCCCAACCGGGACAGGCATCTATGGCTACACCTTC. Protein: CASSPTGTGIYGYTF.

The CDR3 nucleotides read TGTGCCAGCAATCGGGAACGGAGCTACGAGCAGTACTTC. It encodes CASNRERSYEQYF. The chain carries TRBV13 and TRBJ2-7; a possible D gene is TRBD2 (5 bases). The ends were cut back, 7 bases at V and 3 bases at J, with 13 bases in the middle. Germline CDR1 PRHDT, CDR2 FYEKMQ (reference sequence). This CDR3 region has 13 residues. Full variable domain (remainder filled in from reference TRBV13 and TRBJ2-7): AAGVIQSPRHLIKEKRETATLKCYPIPRHDTVYWYQQGPGQDPQFLISFYEKMQSDKGSIPDRFSAQQFSDYHSELNMSSLELGDSALYFCASNRERSYEQYFGPGTRLTVT.

This clone was observed once. The chain combines TRBV28 with TRBJ1-1; D is unclear. The V end was cut by 6 bases, the J end by 4 bases, with 18 bases between. Germline CDR1 is MDHEN and CDR2 is SYDVKM. This CDR3 is 15 amino acids long. CDR3 residues: CASRNIRIGITEAFF. In DNA form, the CDR3 reads TGTGCCAGCAGAAATATAAGAATCGGGATCACTGAAGCTTTCTTT.

This clone was detected only once. CDR3 residues: CASSFTGGYGYTF. DNA of the CDR3: TGTGCCAGCAGTTTCACAGGGGGCTATGGCTACACCTTC. This rearrangement joins TRBV27 to TRBJ1-2; TRBD1 aligns across 8 bases. V was pared by 3 bases and J by 4 bases, with 1 base of the junction left unmatched. Looked up from germline, CDR1 is MNHEY and CDR2 is SMNVEV (reference sequence). The CDR3 is 13 amino acids.

Of note for this clone: The sample contains more than one DNA sequence encoding this CDR3. This chain links TRBV18 with TRBJ1-2, with D possibly being TRBD1 (5 bases). Trimming removed 2 bases at V and 2 bases at J, with 9 bases between. This CDR3 comprises 14 residues. From germline, CDR1 is KGHSH and CDR2 LQKENI. This CDR3 is CASSPGGGNYGYTF. DNA of the CDR3: TGTGCCAGCTCACCAGGGGGAGGGAACTATGGCTACACCTTC.

This rearrangement joins TRBV30 to TRBJ1-6; D is undetermined. With 0 bases removed from V and 7 bases from J, the gap between germline ends came to 10 bases. The CDR3 has 14 amino acids. The germline gives CDR1 GTSNPN, CDR2 SVGIG (reference sequence). DNA for the CDR3: TGTGCCTGGAGTGTATTGACGCGGAATTCACCCCTCCACTTT. Translation gives CAWSVLTRNSPLHF.

The genes are TRBV7-6 and TRBJ2-1; no clear D gene. The CDR3 loop spans 14 amino acids. The V and J ends lost 5 bases and 6 bases respectively, with 14 bases between them. Germline V gene data show CDR1 as SGHVS and CDR2 as FNYEAQ. CDR3: CASSPAGRINEQFF. The CDR3 nucleotides read TGTGCCAGCAGCCCTGCTGGCAGAATCAATGAGCAGTTCTTC.

This clone occurred once. This chain connects TRBV7-3 to TRBJ2-1; no reliable D call. CDR3 length: 13 residues. The germline V gene encodes CDR1 SGHTA and CDR2 FQGTGA. Trimming removed 3 bases from V and 5 bases from J, with 8 bases in between. CDR3 DNA sequence: TGTGCCAGCAGCTTTTCCAGAAACAATGAGCAGTTCTTC. It yields the protein CASSFSRNNEQFF.

This clone was seen a few times. This chain links TRBV6-1 with TRBJ2-1, with 8 bases that match TRBD2. CDR1 and CDR2 (germline): MNHNS, SASEGT. V shed 7 bases, J shed 4 bases, and the junction held 6 bases outside the gene matches. The CDR3 totals 14 residues. CDR3 loop: CASKPRGGYNEQFF. CDR3 bases: TGTGCCAGCAAACCCCGGGGGGGGTACAATGAGCAGTTCTTC.

The rearrangement uses TRBV4-3 and TRBJ1-1; D is uncertain. CDR1 is LGHNA and CDR2 is YSLEER in the germline V gene. The CDR3 has 14 residues. Trimming took 0 bases from V and 4 from J, leaving 9 bases between them. Here the CDR3 reads CASSQDTGGTEAFF. Here the CDR3 DNA reads TGCGCCAGCAGCCAAGATACGGGTGGCACTGAAGCTTTCTTT.